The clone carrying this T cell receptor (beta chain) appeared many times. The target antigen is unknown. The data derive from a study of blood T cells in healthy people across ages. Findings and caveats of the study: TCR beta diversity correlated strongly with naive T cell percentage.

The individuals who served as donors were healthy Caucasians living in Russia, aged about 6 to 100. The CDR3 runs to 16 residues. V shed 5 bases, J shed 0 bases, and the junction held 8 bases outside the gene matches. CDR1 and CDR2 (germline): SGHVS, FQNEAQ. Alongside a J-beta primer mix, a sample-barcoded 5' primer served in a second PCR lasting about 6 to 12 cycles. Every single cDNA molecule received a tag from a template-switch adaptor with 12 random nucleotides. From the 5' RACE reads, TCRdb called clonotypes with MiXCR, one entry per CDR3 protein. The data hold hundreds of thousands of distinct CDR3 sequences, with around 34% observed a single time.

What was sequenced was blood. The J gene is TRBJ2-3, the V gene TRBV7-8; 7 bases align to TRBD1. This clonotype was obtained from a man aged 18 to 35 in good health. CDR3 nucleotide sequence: TGTGCCAGCAGCGTCTGGGGGACAGTGAGCACAGATACGCAGTATTTT. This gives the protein CASSVWGTVSTDTQYF.